The next 32 T cell receptor beta chains were all read from a single sample in a study of blood T cell repertoires in COVID-19. Only in-frame clones appear in the TCRdb table, and some are missing; sequencing was by immunoSEQ multiplex PCR. The repertoire consists of 250,000 to 300,000 clones, with about nine tenths occurring once and the leading ten covering around 15%. The sample was PBMCs or T cells enriched from blood (not recorded which). The receptors derive from a man between 18 and 29 years old who had recovered from COVID-19.

The chain joins TRBV27 to TRBJ2-7; TRBD1 matches at 9 bases. Losses at the gene ends were 6 bases for V and 6 bases for J; bases not matched to a gene: 12. CDR1 is MNHEY, CDR2 SMNVEV, per germline (reference sequence). The CDR3 is 15 residues long. This chain's CDR3 is CASSLMGTGSGEQYF. The CDR3 coding sequence is TGTGCCAGCAGCTTAATGGGGACAGGGAGCGGCGAGCAGTACTTC.

Here the CDR3 reads CASNGGQANEKLFF. CDR3 coding DNA: TGTGCCAGCAATGGAGGACAGGCAAATGAAAAACTGTTTTTT. The chain combines TRBV2 with TRBJ1-4; 7 nucleotides line up with TRBD1. This CDR3 spans 14 amino acids. Germline lookup yields CDR1 SNHLY and CDR2 FYNNEI. The junction had 7 bases not matched to a gene; V was cut back by 7 bases and J by 5 bases.

The genes are TRBV7-9 and TRBJ2-7; 7 positions agree with TRBD2. The germline V gene encodes CDR1 SEHNR and CDR2 FQNEAQ (reference sequence). The CDR3 has 13 amino acids. V gave up 5 bases and J gave up 7 bases; unmatched junction bases: 8. The CDR3 nucleotides are TGTGCCAGCAGCACACCTATAGCGGGTGAGCAGTACTTC. This encodes CASSTPIAGEQYF.

The V and J genes are TRBV28 and TRBJ1-1; possibly TRBD1 for D (5 bases). The germline CDR1 and CDR2 sequences are MDHEN and SYDVKM. V was pared by 4 bases and J by 0 bases, with 15 bases between. The CDR3 length is 16 residues. In nucleotides, the CDR3 is TGTGCCAGCAGTTCGCGGGGGTTCGACATGAACACTGAAGCTTTCTTT. Protein product: CASSSRGFDMNTEAFF.

This rearrangement joins TRBV9 to TRBJ1-1, with 7 bases matching TRBD1. The CDR3 is 16 residues long. Trimming cost V 0 bases and J 1 base; bases outside gene matches: 6. The germline V gene encodes CDR1 SGDLS and CDR2 YYNGEE. The CDR3 sequence: CASSVASGGANTEAFF. The CDR3 nucleotides read TGTGCCAGCAGCGTAGCTTCAGGGGGAGCGAACACTGAAGCTTTCTTT.

J is TRBJ2-7 and V is TRBV6-5; 14 bases are shared with TRBD2. Trimming removed 4 bases from V and 1 base from J; junction bases left unmatched: 0. Germline V gene lookup returns CDR1 MNHEY and CDR2 SVGAGI. CDR3 length: 15 residues. The CDR3 loop reads CASSWTSGGSYEQYF. Here the CDR3 DNA reads TGTGCCAGCAGTTGGACTAGCGGGGGGTCCTACGAGCAGTACTTC.

Only one count was recorded for this clone. The V call is TRBV7-9, the J call TRBJ2-1; 10 nucleotides align to TRBD2. V lost 3 bases and J lost 2; bases outside the gene matches: 4. The CDR3 has 16 residues. Germline CDR1 reads SEHNR; CDR2 reads FQNEAQ (reference sequence). The CDR3 loop reads CASSFGLAVTYNEQFF. In DNA, the CDR3 is TGTGCCAGCAGCTTTGGACTAGCGGTGACCTACAATGAGCAGTTCTTC.

The chain combines TRBV15 with TRBJ2-7; D ambiguous. The ends were cut back, 0 bases at V and 3 bases at J, with 9 bases in the middle. This CDR3 is built from 14 residues. The germline V gene encodes CDR1 LNHNV and CDR2 YYDKDF (reference sequence). CDR3 protein: CATSREVAVYEQYF. The DNA of the CDR3 is TGTGCCACCAGCAGAGAGGTGGCAGTCTACGAGCAGTACTTC.

This rearrangement joins TRBV9 to TRBJ2-2; D gene ambiguous. This CDR3 comprises 15 residues. Germline V gives CDR1 SGDLS, CDR2 YYNGEE. V lost 4 bases and J lost 4, with 14 bases in between. CDR3: CASSPTYRVTGELFF. CDR3 DNA: TGTGCCAGCAGCCCTACATACAGAGTCACCGGGGAGCTGTTTTTT.

This chain uses TRBV19 with TRBJ1-2, with D unresolved. The V gene's germline CDR1 is LNHDA and CDR2 SQIVND (reference sequence). The CDR3 spans 11 residues. Trimming left V 3 bases short and J 4 bases short, with 3 bases between. The CDR3 region has the DNA TGTGCCAGTAGTATCGGCTATGGCTACACCTTC. It yields the protein CASSIGYGYTF.

The chain carries TRBV3-1 (or the pseudogene TRBV3-2) and TRBJ2-5, with D unresolved. CDR3 size: 13 residues. Looked up from germline, CDR1 is LGHDT and CDR2 is YNNKEL (reference sequence). V lost 4 bases, J lost 5 bases, and 11 bases lay in between. CDR3 bases: TGTGCCAGCAGCCCTGCTACCCGGGAGACCCAGTACTTC. Translating it yields CASSPATRETQYF.

This chain links TRBV5-4 with TRBJ2-7; D is unresolved. V was pared by 4 bases and J by 3 bases, with 8 bases between. CDR3 length: 12 amino acids. Germline lookup yields CDR1 SGHNT and CDR2 YYREEE (reference sequence). For the CDR3, the DNA is TGTGCCAGCAGCCCCCGCGGCTACGAGCAGTACTTC. This encodes CASSPRGYEQYF.

The gene calls are TRBV10-1 and TRBJ2-2; D might be TRBD1 (6 bases). The ends were cut back, 3 bases at V and 6 bases at J, with 11 bases in the middle. Germline values: CDR1 WNHNN, CDR2 SYGVQD (reference sequence). The CDR3 is 14 amino acids. The CDR3 DNA reads TGCGCCAGCAGTGACAGGGGCGAAGCCGGGGAGCTGTTTTTT. This sequence encodes CASSDRGEAGELFF.

The rearrangement joins TRBV28 to TRBJ1-6; D not resolved. The germline V gene encodes CDR1 MDHEN and CDR2 SYDVKM. Between the trimmed V and J ends, which lost 5 bases and 9 bases, there was a span of 11 bases. The CDR3 loop spans 13 amino acids. CDR3 sequence: CASSAPAGSPLHF. In DNA, the CDR3 is TGTGCCAGCAGTGCCCCCGCGGGTTCACCCCTCCACTTT.

V and J are TRBV15 and TRBJ2-3; a weak D match, TRBD2 (5 bases). The CDR3 runs 14 residues. Germline V CDR1 and CDR2: LNHNV, YYDKDF (reference sequence). V gave up 5 bases and J gave up 7 bases, with 16 bases separating them. DNA for the CDR3: TGTGCCACCAGCGGACGGACCCGGGATTATACGCAGTATTTT. Residues: CATSGRTRDYTQYF.

The chain combines TRBV7-9 with TRBJ2-3; D perhaps matches TRBD2 (6 bases). Per germline, CDR1 SEHNR and CDR2 FQNEAQ (reference sequence). Trimming pared 2 bases from V and 3 bases from J, leaving 9 bases between. The CDR3 has 14 amino acids. CDR3 loop: CASSLHGSTDTQYF. CDR3 nucleotide sequence: TGTGCCAGCAGCTTACACGGGAGTACAGATACGCAGTATTTT.

This clone was recorded once. The rearrangement uses TRBV19 and TRBJ1-2; 7 positions match TRBD1. Germline CDR1 is LNHDA and CDR2 is SQIVND (reference sequence). This CDR3 has 13 residues. V lost 5 bases and J lost 6; bases outside the gene matches: 6. DNA for the CDR3: TGTGCCAGTAGTTCGAGGGGGCTCGATGGCTACACCTTC. Its translation is CASSSRGLDGYTF.

This chain joins TRBV7-2 and TRBJ2-7; perhaps TRBD2 as D (6 bases). V was clipped by 1 base and J by 0 bases, with 13 bases between them. This CDR3 comprises 16 residues. The germline gives CDR1 SGHTA, CDR2 FQGNSA. The CDR3 DNA is TGTGCCAGCAGCTTAGACGGGGGATTGAGCTCCTACGAGCAGTACTTC. It yields the protein CASSLDGGLSSYEQYF.

This chain uses TRBV5-8 with TRBJ2-5; TRBD2 aligns across 14 bases. The CDR3 is made up of 17 amino acids. Germline CDR1 is SGHTS and CDR2 is YDEGEE. The J segment lost 4 bases and the V segment lost 2 bases, leaving 7 bases of the junction unmatched. The CDR3 sequence is CASSLSGLAGGRETQYF. CDR3 in DNA: TGTGCCAGCAGCTTATCAGGACTAGCGGGAGGAAGAGAGACCCAGTACTTC.

This clone was detected a few times. The chain has TRBV5-1 and TRBJ1-6; 12 bases are shared with TRBD1. With 4 bases clipped from V and 10 bases from J, the junction kept 6 bases outside the gene matches. The CDR3 totals 15 residues. CDR1 and CDR2 from the germline V gene are SGHRS and YFSETQ. The CDR3: CASSRRDRGRSPLHF. The CDR3 coding sequence is TGCGCCAGCAGCCGAAGGGACAGGGGGCGATCACCCCTCCACTTT.

With respect to this clone: The same CDR3 also results from other DNA sequences found in this sample. The chain couples TRBV18 to TRBJ1-1; D ambiguous. CDR1 is KGHSH, CDR2 LQKENI, per germline. V was pared by 0 bases and J by 3 bases, with 5 bases between. The CDR3 loop spans 13 amino acids. CDR3 sequence (DNA): TGTGCCAGCTCACCACCCGGGGACACTGAAGCTTTCTTT. Protein sequence: CASSPPGDTEAFF.

CDR3 region: CASSEGQASGNTIYF. CDR3 DNA: TGTGCCAGCAGTGAAGGCCAGGCCTCTGGAAACACCATATATTTT. This chain connects TRBV2 to TRBJ1-3; D unclear. The V end lost 1 base, the J end lost 0 bases, and 7 bases lay between the germline ends. The V gene's germline CDR1 is SNHLY and CDR2 FYNNEI. This CDR3 comprises 15 residues.

In this sample, this clone turned up once. The rearrangement links TRBV3-1 (or the pseudogene TRBV3-2) to TRBJ2-5, with D possibly matching TRBD2 (5 bases). CDR1 and CDR2 (germline): LGHDT, YNNKEL (reference sequence). This CDR3 comprises 15 residues. The germline V and J ends were trimmed by 4 bases and 0 bases, with 12 bases remaining between them. The CDR3 DNA follows: TGTGCCAGCAGCCCAAGTTTCGGGGACCAAGAGACCCAGTACTTC. Protein product: CASSPSFGDQETQYF.

V is TRBV19 and J is TRBJ1-1; weak D call: TRBD1 (5 bases). Germline V CDR1 and CDR2: LNHDA, SQIVND (reference sequence). Between the trimmed V and J ends, which lost 5 bases and 4 bases, there was a span of 14 bases. This CDR3 comprises 14 residues. This CDR3 reads CASSRRSGGTEAFF. DNA for the CDR3: TGTGCCAGTAGTCGCAGGTCCGGGGGCACTGAAGCTTTCTTT.

The chain employs TRBV6-5 and TRBJ1-2; 7 positions agree with TRBD1. V lost 4 bases to trimming and J lost 4 bases; unmatched junction nucleotides: 3. The germline gives CDR1 MNHEY, CDR2 SVGAGI. The CDR3 is made up of 13 amino acids. CDR3 sequence: CASSLTGLYGYTF. Here the CDR3 DNA reads TGTGCCAGCAGTTTGACAGGGCTCTATGGCTACACCTTC.

J is TRBJ2-7 and V is TRBV27; D is ambiguous. The V end was cut by 5 bases, the J end by 5 bases, with 13 bases between. The CDR3 consists of 13 residues. Looked up from germline, CDR1 is MNHEY and CDR2 is SMNVEV (reference sequence). The CDR3 DNA is TGTGCCAGCAGTGCCAGTGTCCGCAACGAGCAGTACTTC. Its protein product is CASSASVRNEQYF.

This chain uses TRBV6-1 with TRBJ1-1; D is uncertain. This CDR3 has 12 amino acids. The V end was cut by 3 bases, the J end by 8 bases, with 10 bases between. Germline V lookup: CDR1 MNHNS, CDR2 SASEGT. The CDR3 region has the DNA TGTGCCAGCAGTGATCTGGTAGAGGAAGCTTTCTTT. It is translated as CASSDLVEEAFF.

This sequence joins TRBV7-2 and TRBJ1-2; D not certain. The V gene lost 5 bases and the J gene lost 1 base, with 11 bases spanning the gap. Per the germline V gene, CDR1 is SGHTA and CDR2 is FQGNSA. The length of the CDR3 is 14 residues. The CDR3 sequence is CASSTSGVNYGYTF. The DNA of the CDR3 is TGTGCCAGCAGCACGAGCGGGGTTAACTATGGCTACACCTTC.

This clone has just one count. The J gene is TRBJ1-1, the V gene TRBV18; a weak D match, TRBD1 (6 bases). Germline V gene data show CDR1 as KGHSH and CDR2 as LQKENI. Trimming shortened V by 6 bases and J by 1 base, and 12 bases separated the two germline ends. This CDR3 has 14 amino acids. The CDR3 reads CASSRTAPNTEAFF. The DNA for the CDR3 is TGTGCCAGCTCGCGGACAGCTCCGAACACTGAAGCTTTCTTT.

This chain joins TRBV12-3 or TRBV12-4 and TRBJ1-1; 7 bases line up with TRBD1. This CDR3 has 12 residues. V was clipped by 5 bases and J by 9 bases; unmatched bases: 6. CDR3 region: CASSPRDRKAFF. CDR3 DNA sequence: TGTGCCAGCAGTCCCAGGGACAGAAAAGCTTTCTTT.

V gene TRBV29-1 combines with J gene TRBJ2-7, with 11 bases matching TRBD1. This CDR3 is 12 amino acids long. J was trimmed by 4 bases and V by 7 bases; bases with no gene match: 3. CDR1 and CDR2 (germline): SQVTM, ANQGSEA. The CDR3 DNA follows: TGCAGCGGCGGGACAGGGGGTTACGAGCAGTACTTC. Translating it yields CSGGTGGYEQYF.

The CDR3 DNA reads TGTGCCAGCAGCTTGGCCGACAGGGCCGATGGCTACACCTTC. Translated, it gives CASSLADRADGYTF. This chain joins TRBV5-4 and TRBJ1-2, with 7 bases that match TRBD1. From germline, CDR1 is SGHNT and CDR2 YYREEE (reference sequence). This CDR3 contains 14 residues. V lost 0 bases and J lost 6; bases outside the gene matches: 5. Full variable domain (missing parts from reference TRBV5-4 and TRBJ1-2): ETGVTQSPTHLIKTRGQQVTLRCSSQSGHNTVSWYQQALGQGPQFIFQYYREEENGRGNFPPRFSGLQFPNYSSELNVNALELDDSALYLCASSLADRADGYTFGSGTRLTVV.